This note documents a single TCR beta chain sequence. Its matching antigen is unknown. These data originate in a study of cytomegalovirus exposure and HLA in healthy donors. Study-wide results and limits: Diagnosis of cytomegalovirus status made by the classifier reportedly showed high specificity and sensitivity. In vitro experiments confirmed that a few CMV-associated chains were specific for CMV antigens. The study found most TCR sequences rare, yet found some public TCRs in many donors.

Produced via immunoSEQ multiplex PCR; TCRdb's table is partial and in-frame only. The data show just under 150,000 clones, with 87% seen just once and under 5% held by the top ten. The donors were members of the validation cohort, which comprised about 130 subjects and was separate from the first cohort of fewer than 700 subjects. Germline V lookup: CDR1 MNHNY, CDR2 SVGAGI (reference sequence). V trimming: 7 bases; J trimming: 9 bases; junction bases outside the gene matches: 6. The CDR3 has 12 amino acids. Sequencing was carried out using PBMCs. The chain is built from TRBV6-6 and TRBJ2-1; 7 bases line up with TRBD2. The sequence derives from a man between 18 and 29 years old in good health and CMV-seropositive. In DNA, the CDR3 is TGTGCCAGCACCACGGGGGAGGGTGAGCAGTTCTTC. Translation: CASTTGEGEQFF.